This T cell receptor (beta chain) was recorded in a study of long-term antiretroviral therapy in people with HIV. Broader study findings: Narrower CDR3 length ranges marked HIV repertoires relative to controls.

Germline V CDR1 and CDR2: SGHRS, YFSETQ. Trimming shortened V by 1 base and J by 5 bases, and 12 bases separated the two germline ends. The CDR3 covers 14 residues. An immunoSEQ assay, version v3.0, was performed at survey level. The study targeted roughly 35,000-50,000 T-cell genomes per sample in sequencing. The table came from immunoSEQ multiplex PCR; TCRdb's copy has only in-frame clones and leaves some out. The repertoire holds under 40,000 clones, with around 84% as singletons. In this sample, this clone turned up a few times. The antigen is undetermined. The chain employs TRBV5-1 and TRBJ2-5; D could derive from TRBD1 or TRBD2 (5 bases each). The sequences come from unsorted PBMCs, collected just under 2.9 years before starting antiretroviral therapy. This clonotype originated in a woman aged 30 to 39 with HIV. Here the CDR3 DNA reads TGCGCCAGCAGCTTGTCCGGGACGGGGGAGACCCAGTACTTC. Its translation is CASSLSGTGETQYF.